The clone carrying this T cell receptor (beta chain) has a handful of counts. Antigen unknown. The sample is drawn from a study of beta chain features in type 1 diabetes. Study overall: All samples together contributed around 98,000,000 sorted cells for examination. Overall study results and limits: Patients' naive, central memory and Treg TCRB repertoires seemed closer to one another than those of healthy donors.

Expressed TCRB transcripts got sequenced, as all isolated RNA was reverse transcribed. The repertoire was sequenced with immunoSEQ multiplex PCR; TCRdb's copy has only in-frame clones and lacks some. The sample comprises around 400,000 clones, approximately 15% of which are singletons, and about 0.018% rests with the top ten. Germline V gene data show CDR1 as MDHEN and CDR2 as SYDVKM. The CDR3 is made up of 16 amino acids. V lost 0 bases and J lost 2; bases outside the gene matches: 5. The sample was naive CD4+ T cells from blood. This receptor was taken from a young woman in good health. The V gene is TRBV28, the J gene TRBJ2-7; 9 nucleotides align to TRBD2. The CDR3 DNA reads as TGTGCCAGCAGTTTATGGGCCGCTAGCGGGGCCTACGAGCAGTACTTC. This gives the protein CASSLWAASGAYEQYF.